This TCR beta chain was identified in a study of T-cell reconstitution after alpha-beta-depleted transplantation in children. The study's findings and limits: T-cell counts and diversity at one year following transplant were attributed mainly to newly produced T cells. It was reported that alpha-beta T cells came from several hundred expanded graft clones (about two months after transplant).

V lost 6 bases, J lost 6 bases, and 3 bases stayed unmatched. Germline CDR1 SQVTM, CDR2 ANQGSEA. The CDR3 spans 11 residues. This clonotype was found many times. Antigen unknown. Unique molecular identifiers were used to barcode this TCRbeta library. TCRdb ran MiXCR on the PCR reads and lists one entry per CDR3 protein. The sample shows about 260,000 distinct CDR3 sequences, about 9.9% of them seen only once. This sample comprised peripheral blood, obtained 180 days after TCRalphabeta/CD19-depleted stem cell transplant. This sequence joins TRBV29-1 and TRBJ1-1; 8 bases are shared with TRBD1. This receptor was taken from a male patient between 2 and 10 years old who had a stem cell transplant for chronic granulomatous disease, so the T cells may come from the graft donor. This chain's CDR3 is CSVGTGSEAFF. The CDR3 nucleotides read TGCAGCGTGGGGACAGGCTCTGAAGCTTTCTTT.